The 22 T cell receptor beta chains presented below share a single source sample, sequenced in a study of cytomegalovirus exposure and HLA in healthy donors. It was with 60 Vbeta and 13 Jbeta primers that the PCR ran. Some clones are missing from TCRdb's copy, which holds only in-frame ones; the method was immunoSEQ multiplex PCR. The sample includes a few hundred thousand clones, around four fifths seen only once; the top ten take 2% to 2.5%. Material: PBMCs. The receptor set was obtained from a woman aged 40 to 49 in good health and CMV-seropositive.

The V and J genes are TRBV30 and TRBJ2-3, with D tentatively TRBD2 (7 bases). V shed 0 bases and J shed 2 bases, with 9 bases lying between them. The CDR3 totals 14 residues. Germline CDR1 and CDR2: GTSNPN and SVGIG (reference sequence). CDR3 sequence: CAWSVGGDTDTQYF. CDR3 in DNA: TGTGCCTGGAGTGTAGGGGGGGACACAGATACGCAGTATTTT.

The rearrangement uses TRBV15 and TRBJ2-1; TRBD1 agrees at 7 bases. Germline trimming cut 0 bases from V and 9 bases from J; bases unmatched to any gene: 8. The CDR3 covers 15 residues. CDR1 is LNHNV, CDR2 YYDKDF, per germline (reference sequence). CDR3: CATSRDLQGIGEQFF. CDR3 in DNA: TGTGCCACCAGCAGAGATTTACAGGGGATAGGTGAGCAGTTCTTC.

V usage is TRBV13 and J usage is TRBJ2-2; TRBD1 might be the D (5 bases). Trimming pared 2 bases from V and 6 bases from J, leaving 16 bases between. This CDR3 contains 16 residues. Germline loops: CDR1 PRHDT, CDR2 FYEKMQ (reference sequence). CDR3 in DNA: TGTGCCAGCAGCTTACGCAGGGTTTTTGAGGCCGGGGAGCTGTTTTTT. Translated: CASSLRRVFEAGELFF.

This chain links TRBV6-5 with TRBJ2-7; D is perhaps TRBD2 (6 bases). V was pared by 7 bases and J by 6 bases, with 19 bases between. This CDR3 is 14 amino acids long. CDR1 MNHEY and CDR2 SVGAGI come from the germline V gene. The chain's CDR3 is CASMLASANLEQYF. The CDR3 DNA sequence: TGTGCCAGCATGTTGGCTAGCGCTAACCTCGAGCAGTACTTC.

The chain is built from TRBV30 and TRBJ2-2; D gene ambiguous. Germline CDR1 is GTSNPN and CDR2 is SVGIG (reference sequence). V gave up 3 bases and J gave up 9 bases, with 5 bases separating them. The CDR3 consists of 10 residues. The CDR3, as DNA: TGTGCCTGGAGGGGCCGGGAGCTGTTTTTT. Translating it yields CAWRGRELFF.

The chain is built from TRBV7-2 and TRBJ1-1; TRBD1 is a possible D gene (5 bases). Germline CDR1 is SGHTA and CDR2 is FQGNSA. Between the trimmed V and J ends, which lost 6 bases and 1 base, there was a span of 15 bases. The CDR3 sequence is 15 residues long. This CDR3 is CASRFDSSGNTEAFF. The CDR3 DNA reads TGTGCCAGCAGGTTCGACAGTTCGGGGAACACTGAAGCTTTCTTT. Combining the CDR3 with reference TRBV7-2 and TRBJ1-1 gives the whole variable domain GAGVSQSPSNKVTEKGKDVELRCDPISGHTALYWYRQSLGQGLEFLIYFQGNSAPDKSGLPSDRFSAERTGGSVSTLTIQRTQQEDSAVYLCASRFDSSGNTEAFFGQGTRLTVV.

This clone was detected only once. The gene calls are TRBV10-3 and TRBJ1-5; perhaps TRBD1 as D (5 bases). The V end was cut by 5 bases, the J end by 2 bases, with 10 bases between. Per germline, CDR1 ENHRY and CDR2 SYGVKD. The CDR3 runs 14 residues. The CDR3 bases are TGTGCCATCAGTCCAGGGAACGGCAATCAGCCCCAGCATTTT. Protein sequence: CAISPGNGNQPQHF.

This sequence joins TRBV4-3 and TRBJ2-3, with TRBD2 matching 12 bases. This CDR3 has 16 residues. J was trimmed by 3 bases and V by 3 bases; bases with no gene match: 4. Germline-derived CDR1 and CDR2 are LGHNA and YSLEER. CDR3 residues: CASSQALAGGTDTQYF. In nucleotides, the CDR3 is TGCGCCAGCAGCCAGGCCCTAGCGGGAGGGACAGATACGCAGTATTTT.

This clone was observed a few times. The chain is built from TRBV13 and TRBJ2-7; 10 bases align to TRBD1. In germline, CDR1 is PRHDT, CDR2 FYEKMQ (reference sequence). Losses at the gene ends were 6 bases for V and 0 bases for J; bases not matched to a gene: 2. This CDR3 region has 14 residues. The CDR3 nucleotides are TGTGCCAGCAGTCGACAGGGGGCCTCCTACGAGCAGTACTTC. Encoded protein: CASSRQGASYEQYF. Using reference TRBV13 and TRBJ2-7 for the parts outside the CDR3, the full variable domain is AAGVIQSPRHLIKEKRETATLKCYPIPRHDTVYWYQQGPGQDPQFLISFYEKMQSDKGSIPDRFSAQQFSDYHSELNMSSLELGDSALYFCASSRQGASYEQYFGPGTRLTVT.

The V call is TRBV11-2, the J call TRBJ2-1; 14 nucleotides match TRBD2. Germline V gene lookup returns CDR1 SGHAT and CDR2 FQNNGV. The junction had 9 bases not matched to a gene; V was cut back by 4 bases and J by 7 bases. The CDR3 runs to 17 residues. Here the CDR3 reads CASSSGLAGVGRNEQFF. The CDR3 bases are TGTGCCAGCAGCTCGGGACTAGCGGGAGTGGGGAGGAATGAGCAGTTCTTC.

This sequence joins TRBV23-1 and TRBJ2-3; TRBD2 might be the D (6 bases). TRBV23-1 is an ORF, and what it does is uncertain. The germline V and J ends were trimmed by 4 bases and 1 base, with 21 bases remaining between them. The CDR3 has 18 residues. The CDR3 loop is CASSPIALREDGTDTQYF. The CDR3 nucleotides read TGCGCCAGCAGTCCGATCGCGTTGAGGGAGGACGGCACAGATACGCAGTATTTT.

The gene calls are TRBV5-1 and TRBJ2-2; D might be TRBD1 (5 bases). Germline V gene sequence: CDR1 SGHRS, CDR2 YFSETQ. This CDR3 contains 15 residues. V was cut by 4 bases and J by 1 base, with 11 bases left in between. CDR3 sequence: CASSPGALNTGELFF. CDR3 nucleotides: TGCGCCAGCAGCCCTGGGGCATTGAACACCGGGGAGCTGTTTTTT.

This clone came up a few times. The DNA for the CDR3 is TGTGCCAGCAGCCCAGGACTAGCGGTTGACAATGAGCAGTTCTTC. Encoded protein: CASSPGLAVDNEQFF. The chain carries TRBV4-2 and TRBJ2-1; 10 bases are a match to TRBD2. CDR3 length: 15 amino acids. V was clipped by 4 bases and J by 5 bases; unmatched bases: 5. The germline V gene encodes CDR1 LGHNA and CDR2 YNFKEQ.

This rearrangement joins TRBV30 to TRBJ2-7, with 10 bases identical to TRBD2. Trimming took 4 bases from V and 4 from J; bases not matched to a gene: 7. The CDR3 has 14 residues. Germline CDR1 and CDR2: GTSNPN and SVGIG (reference sequence). The CDR3 spells CAWTSGSGGYEQYF. CDR3 DNA: TGTGCCTGGACTAGCGGGAGCGGGGGTTACGAGCAGTACTTC.

The V and J genes are TRBV4-2 and TRBJ1-5, with TRBD1 as a possible D gene (5 bases). Trimming took 0 bases from V and 0 from J, leaving 15 bases between them. The length of the CDR3 is 18 residues. The germline V gene encodes CDR1 LGHNA and CDR2 YNFKEQ. The CDR3 region is CASSQEVGSGGSNQPQHF. The CDR3 DNA is TGTGCCAGCAGCCAAGAGGTTGGGAGCGGGGGTAGCAATCAGCCCCAGCATTTT.

The V call is TRBV28, the J call TRBJ1-1; 7 nucleotides match TRBD1. This CDR3 is built from 12 residues. J lost 6 bases, V lost 6 bases, and 4 bases had no gene match. In germline, CDR1 is MDHEN, CDR2 SYDVKM. The chain's CDR3 is CASSSGGAEAFF. CDR3 coding DNA: TGTGCCAGCAGCTCAGGGGGTGCTGAAGCTTTCTTT.

In regard to this clone: Additional DNA sequences in this sample encode the identical CDR3. The chain carries TRBV5-1 and TRBJ2-7; TRBD1 matches 8 bases. Germline V gene lookup returns CDR1 SGHRS and CDR2 YFSETQ. V was pared by 3 bases and J by 0 bases, with 2 bases of the junction left unmatched. The CDR3 consists of 14 residues. For the CDR3, the DNA is TGCGCCAGCAGCTCAACAGGGGGCTCCTACGAGCAGTACTTC. Protein sequence: CASSSTGGSYEQYF.

In the case of this clone: The junction differs from germline at one of its ends, possibly a read error. CDR3 residues: CASSLAFTGEF. DNA of the CDR3: TGTGCCAGCAGCTTAGCCTTCACAGGAGAATTC. The chain joins TRBV7-2 to TRBJ1-2; D perhaps matches TRBD1 (5 bases). The CDR3 contains 11 residues. Germline CDR1 reads SGHTA; CDR2 reads FQGNSA.

V and J are TRBV7-9 and TRBJ1-5, with TRBD1 matching over 8 bases. The CDR3 consists of 16 residues. V was pared by 1 base and J by 7 bases, with 9 bases of the junction left unmatched. Looked up from germline, CDR1 is SEHNR and CDR2 is FQNEAQ (reference sequence). The CDR3 nucleotides read TGTGCCAGCAGCTTAGGAGACCCGACAGGGGCACAGCCCCAGCATTTT. Protein sequence: CASSLGDPTGAQPQHF.

This chain connects TRBV10-3 to TRBJ1-1; the D gene is possibly TRBD1 (6 bases). From germline, CDR1 is ENHRY and CDR2 SYGVKD. The CDR3 loop spans 13 amino acids. Trimming removed 6 bases at V and 4 bases at J, with 12 bases between. CDR3 DNA sequence: TGTGCCATCAGCGAGGGGGGGGGCACTGAAGCTTTCTTT. It codes for CAISEGGGTEAFF.

This clone was recorded once. This sequence joins TRBV27 and TRBJ1-2; D perhaps matches TRBD1 (6 bases). The V end lost 4 bases, the J end lost 4 bases, and 28 bases lay between the germline ends. The CDR3 runs to 19 residues. CDR1 and CDR2 from the germline V gene are MNHEY and SMNVEV (reference sequence). The CDR3: CASSSVPPRSTGFGYGYTF. CDR3 DNA: TGTGCCAGCAGTTCGGTACCCCCAAGATCTACAGGGTTTGGCTATGGCTACACCTTC.

The chain employs TRBV10-3 and TRBJ1-1; D not certain. In germline, CDR1 is ENHRY, CDR2 SYGVKD. Trimming stripped 11 bases from V and 11 bases from J, with 18 bases between. The CDR3 has 11 residues. CDR3 amino acids: CAAGPGNNAFF. The CDR3 DNA reads TGTGCCGCAGGACCCGGGAATAACGCTTTCTTT.